These T cell receptor beta chains were read from a single sample in a study of cytomegalovirus exposure and HLA in healthy donors. Libraries were prepared by immunoSEQ multiplex PCR; TCRdb keeps only in-frame clonotypes and omits some of them. This sample has 150,000 to 190,000 clones, with roughly 80% found just once. The sequenced sample consisted of PBMCs. All receptors derive from a woman in her forties or fifties in good health and CMV-seropositive. CDR3s include the opening cysteine and the closing phenylalanine or tryptophan. A D gene is named only where the DNA matches it firmly. Only some rows state a clone size, as once, few, many or a class for expanded clones.

v_call: TRBV7-2; j_call: TRBJ2-7; clone_size: NA; d_call: NA; cdr3_aa: CASSLSVASEEQYF; cdr3_nt: TGTGCCAGCAGCTTATCGGTTGCGAGCGAAGAGCAGTACTTC
v_call: TRBV9; j_call: TRBJ1-1; clone_size: NA; d_call: NA; cdr3_aa: CASSGEDTPRTEAFF; cdr3_nt: TGTGCCAGCAGCGGGGAGGACACCCCACGGACTGAAGCTTTCTTT
v_call: TRBV30; j_call: TRBJ1-5; clone_size: NA; d_call: NA; cdr3_aa: CAWGRGQINQPQHF; cdr3_nt: TGTGCCTGGGGGCGTGGACAGATCAATCAGCCCCAGCATTTT
v_call: TRBV7-2; j_call: TRBJ2-5; clone_size: NA; d_call: NA; cdr3_aa: CASSLGKGGAYF; cdr3_nt: TGTGCCAGCAGCTTGGGGAAGGGCGGGGCGTACTTC
v_call: TRBV7-9; j_call: TRBJ2-7; clone_size: NA; d_call: TRBD2; cdr3_aa: CASSLKEGLAYEQYF; cdr3_nt: TGTGCCAGCAGCTTAAAGGAGGGACTAGCCTACGAGCAGTACTTC
v_call: TRBV5-4; j_call: TRBJ2-3; clone_size: few; d_call: TRBD1; cdr3_aa: CASSPGDRPSTDTQYF; cdr3_nt: TGTGCCAGCAGCCCCGGGGACAGACCCTCCACAGATACGCAGTATTTT
v_call: TRBV7-9; j_call: TRBJ1-1; clone_size: few; d_call: TRBD1; cdr3_aa: CASSWGQGAWTEAFF; cdr3_nt: TGTGCCAGCAGCTGGGGACAGGGGGCTTGGACTGAAGCTTTCTTT
v_call: TRBV5-1; j_call: TRBJ2-3; clone_size: NA; d_call: TRBD2; cdr3_aa: CASSPTSGGAYTQYF; cdr3_nt: TGCGCCAGCAGCCCAACTAGCGGGGGGGCATATACGCAGTATTTT
v_call: TRBV27; j_call: TRBJ1-2; clone_size: NA; d_call: TRBD1; cdr3_aa: CASTPAGGPNYGYTF; cdr3_nt: TGTGCCAGCACCCCGGCAGGGGGCCCCAACTATGGCTACACCTTC
v_call: TRBV6-1; j_call: TRBJ1-1; clone_size: few; d_call: NA; cdr3_aa: CASNILESVTVEAFF; cdr3_nt: TGTGCCAGCAACATCCTCGAAAGCGTAACTGTTGAAGCTTTCTTT
v_call: TRBV29-1; j_call: TRBJ1-1; clone_size: NA; d_call: NA; cdr3_aa: CSILMTGNTEAFF; cdr3_nt: TGCAGCATTTTAATGACAGGGAACACTGAAGCTTTCTTT
v_call: TRBV6-4; j_call: TRBJ2-2; clone_size: few; d_call: TRBD1; cdr3_aa: CASSGTGGTGELFF; cdr3_nt: TGTGCCAGCAGTGGGACAGGGGGCACCGGGGAGCTGTTTTTT
v_call: TRBV7-9; j_call: TRBJ1-4; clone_size: NA; d_call: NA; cdr3_aa: CASSPTNEKLFF; cdr3_nt: TGTGCCAGCAGTCCTACTAATGAAAAACTGTTTTTT
v_call: TRBV5-1; j_call: TRBJ1-4; clone_size: NA; d_call: NA; cdr3_aa: CASSLGPATNEKLFF; cdr3_nt: TGCGCCAGCAGCTTGGGGCCAGCAACTAATGAAAAACTGTTTTTT
v_call: TRBV4-1; j_call: TRBJ2-1; clone_size: NA; d_call: TRBD2; cdr3_aa: CASSQVASGGNEQFF; cdr3_nt: TGCGCCAGCAGCCAAGTCGCTAGCGGGGGGAATGAGCAGTTCTTC